This T cell receptor beta chain is drawn from a study of identical twins. Study-wide points: An excess of low generation probability was shown by twin-shared out-of-frame alpha sequences. Twins' excess sharing was less marked for out-of-frame beta sequences.

A single record per CDR3 protein comes from TCRdb applying MiXCR to the 5' RACE reads. The sample holds 18,000 or so distinct CDR3 sequences, nearly 70% seen once. Of note for this clonotype: The antigen is undetermined.

There are 11 residues in the CDR3. Trimming removed 10 bases from V and 4 bases from J, with 8 bases in between. Germline CDR1 is MDHEN and CDR2 is SYDVKM. This chain connects TRBV28 to TRBJ2-1, with D unresolved. The sequence came from a woman between 18 and 29 years old in good health. This table probably holds off-target reads from a library built for another chain. The source material was memory (CD45RO+) T cells sorted from blood. The CDR3 sequence is CATHWYNEQFF. The CDR3 DNA reads TGTGCCACCCACTGGTACAATGAGCAGTTCTTC.